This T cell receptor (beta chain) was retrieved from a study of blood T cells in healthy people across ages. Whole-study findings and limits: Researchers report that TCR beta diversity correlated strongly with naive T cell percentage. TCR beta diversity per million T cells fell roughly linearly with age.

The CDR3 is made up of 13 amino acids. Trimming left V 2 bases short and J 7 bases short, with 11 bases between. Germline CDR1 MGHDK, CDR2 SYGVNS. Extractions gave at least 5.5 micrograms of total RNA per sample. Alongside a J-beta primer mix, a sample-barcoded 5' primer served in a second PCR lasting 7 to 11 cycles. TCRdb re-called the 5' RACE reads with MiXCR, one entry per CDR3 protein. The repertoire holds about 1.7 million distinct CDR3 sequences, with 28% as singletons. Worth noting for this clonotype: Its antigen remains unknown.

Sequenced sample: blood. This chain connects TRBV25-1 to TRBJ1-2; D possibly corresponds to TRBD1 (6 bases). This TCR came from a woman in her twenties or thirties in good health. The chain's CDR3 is CASSEQGRTGYTF. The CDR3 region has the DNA TGTGCCAGCAGTGAACAGGGGAGAACTGGCTACACCTTC.